The present TCR beta chain was sequenced within a study of human thymus T cells. Assay: immunoSEQ multiplex PCR; the TCRdb copy retains only in-frame clones and omits some. The sample yields under 150,000 clones, around 94% seen once. During corrective heart surgery, resections were taken, and the thymus tissue came from them. All donors were healthy Finnish infants who were undergoing corrective surgery to treat congenital heart defects. The germline CDR1 and CDR2 sequences are SGHRS and YFSETQ. The CDR3 extends over 15 amino acids. V was shortened by 4 bases and J by 9 bases, with 19 bases between the two germline ends. Whole-study results and caveats: Among unrelated individuals, related research reported thymic repertoires that overlapped highly. Biased V and J segment usage appeared in thymus and peripheral blood.

About this clone itself: Its antigen is unidentified.

Sequencing was carried out using thymus tissue. The TCR originated in a boy younger than two with a congenital heart defect but otherwise immunologically healthy. This rearrangement joins TRBV5-1 to TRBJ2-2; tentative D call: TRBD1 (6 bases). In DNA form, the CDR3 reads TGCGCCAGCAGCGGCCAGGACAGTCACCCCCGGGAGCTGTTTTTT. Amino acids: CASSGQDSHPRELFF.